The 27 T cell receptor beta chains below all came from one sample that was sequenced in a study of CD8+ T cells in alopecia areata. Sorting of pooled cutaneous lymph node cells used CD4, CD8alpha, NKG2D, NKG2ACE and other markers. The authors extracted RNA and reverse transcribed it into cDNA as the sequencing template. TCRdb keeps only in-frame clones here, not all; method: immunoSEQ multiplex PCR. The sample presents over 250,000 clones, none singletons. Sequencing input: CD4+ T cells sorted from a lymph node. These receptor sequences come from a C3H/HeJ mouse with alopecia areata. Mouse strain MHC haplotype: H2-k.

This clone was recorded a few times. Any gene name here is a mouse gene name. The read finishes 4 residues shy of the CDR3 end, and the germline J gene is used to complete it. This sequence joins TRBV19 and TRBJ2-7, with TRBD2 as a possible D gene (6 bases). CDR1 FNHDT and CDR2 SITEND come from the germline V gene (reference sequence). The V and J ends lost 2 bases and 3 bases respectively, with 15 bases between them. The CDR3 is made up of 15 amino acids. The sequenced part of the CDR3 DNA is TGTGCCAGCAGTATTCAGCCTGGGGACCTCTAT. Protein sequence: CASSIQPGDLY. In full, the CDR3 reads CASSIQPGDLYEQYF.

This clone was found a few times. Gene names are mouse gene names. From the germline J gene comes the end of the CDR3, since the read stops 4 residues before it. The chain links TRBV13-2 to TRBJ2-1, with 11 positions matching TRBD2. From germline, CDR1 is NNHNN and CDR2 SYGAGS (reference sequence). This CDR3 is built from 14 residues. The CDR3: CASGGTGGGAEQFF. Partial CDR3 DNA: TGTGCCAGCGGCGGGACTGGGGGAGGGGCT.

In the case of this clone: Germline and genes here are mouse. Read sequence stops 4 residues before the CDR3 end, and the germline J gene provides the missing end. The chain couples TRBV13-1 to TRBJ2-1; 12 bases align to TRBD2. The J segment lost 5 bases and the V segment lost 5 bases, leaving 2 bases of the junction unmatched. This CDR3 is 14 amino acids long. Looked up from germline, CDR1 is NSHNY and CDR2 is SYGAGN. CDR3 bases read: TGTGCCAGCAGGGACTGGGGGGGGAATGCT. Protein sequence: CASRDWGGNA. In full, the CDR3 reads CASRDWGGNAEQFF.

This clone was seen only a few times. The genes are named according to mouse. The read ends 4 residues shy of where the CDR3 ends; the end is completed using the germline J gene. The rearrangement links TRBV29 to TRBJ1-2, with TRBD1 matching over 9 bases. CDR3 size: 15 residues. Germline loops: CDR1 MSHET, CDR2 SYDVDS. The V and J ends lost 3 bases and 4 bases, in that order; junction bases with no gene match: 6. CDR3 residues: CASSLSGTGFSDYTF. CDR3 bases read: TGTGCTAGCAGTTTGTCCGGGACAGGGTTCTCC.

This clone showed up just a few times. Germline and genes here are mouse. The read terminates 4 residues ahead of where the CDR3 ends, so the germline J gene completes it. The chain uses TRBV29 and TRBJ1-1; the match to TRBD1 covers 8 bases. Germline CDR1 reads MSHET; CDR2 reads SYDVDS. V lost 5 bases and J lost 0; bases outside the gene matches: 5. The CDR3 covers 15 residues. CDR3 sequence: CASSPPGQANTEVFF. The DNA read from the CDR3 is TGTGCTAGCAGTCCTCCGGGACAGGCAAACACA.

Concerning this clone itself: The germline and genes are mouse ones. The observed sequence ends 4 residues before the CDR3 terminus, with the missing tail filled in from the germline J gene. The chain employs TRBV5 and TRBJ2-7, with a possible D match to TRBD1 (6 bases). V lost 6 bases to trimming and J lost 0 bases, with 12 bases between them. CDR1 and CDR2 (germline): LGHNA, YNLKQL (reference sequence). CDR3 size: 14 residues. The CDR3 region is CASRRTGSSYEQYF. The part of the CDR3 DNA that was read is TGTGCCAGCAGGCGTACAGGGAGCTCCTAT.

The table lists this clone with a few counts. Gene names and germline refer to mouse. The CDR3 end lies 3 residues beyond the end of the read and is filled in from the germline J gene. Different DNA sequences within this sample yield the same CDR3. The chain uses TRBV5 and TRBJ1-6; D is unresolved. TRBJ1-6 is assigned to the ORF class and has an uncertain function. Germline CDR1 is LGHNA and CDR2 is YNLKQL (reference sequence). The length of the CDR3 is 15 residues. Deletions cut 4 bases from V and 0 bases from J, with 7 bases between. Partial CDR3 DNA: TGTGCCAGCAGCCCAGACAATTCCTATAATTCGCCC. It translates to CASSPDNSYNSP. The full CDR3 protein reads CASSPDNSYNSPLYF.

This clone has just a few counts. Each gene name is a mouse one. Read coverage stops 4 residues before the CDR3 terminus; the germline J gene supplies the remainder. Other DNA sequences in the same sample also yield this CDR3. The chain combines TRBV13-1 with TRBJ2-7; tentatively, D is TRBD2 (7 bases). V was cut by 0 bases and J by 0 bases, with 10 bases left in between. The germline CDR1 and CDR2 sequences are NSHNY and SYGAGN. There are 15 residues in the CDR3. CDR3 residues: CASSDEGGSSYEQYF. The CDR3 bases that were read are TGTGCCAGCAGTGATGAGGGGGGGTCCTCCTAT.

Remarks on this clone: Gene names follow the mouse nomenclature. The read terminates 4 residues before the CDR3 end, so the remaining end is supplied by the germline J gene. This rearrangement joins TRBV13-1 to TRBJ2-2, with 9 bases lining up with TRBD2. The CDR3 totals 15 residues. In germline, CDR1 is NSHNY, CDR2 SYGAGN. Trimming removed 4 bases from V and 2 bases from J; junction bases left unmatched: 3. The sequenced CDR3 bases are TGTGCCAGCAGTACTGGGGGGACCAACACCGGG. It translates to CASSTGGTNTG. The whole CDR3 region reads CASSTGGTNTGQLYF.

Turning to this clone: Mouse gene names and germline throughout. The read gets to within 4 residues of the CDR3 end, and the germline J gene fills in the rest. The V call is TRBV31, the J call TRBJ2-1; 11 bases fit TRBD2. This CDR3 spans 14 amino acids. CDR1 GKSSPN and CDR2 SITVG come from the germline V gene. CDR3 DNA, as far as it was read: TGTGCCTGGAGTCCCCGGACTGGGGGGGCT. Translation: CAWSPRTGGA. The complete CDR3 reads CAWSPRTGGAEQFF.

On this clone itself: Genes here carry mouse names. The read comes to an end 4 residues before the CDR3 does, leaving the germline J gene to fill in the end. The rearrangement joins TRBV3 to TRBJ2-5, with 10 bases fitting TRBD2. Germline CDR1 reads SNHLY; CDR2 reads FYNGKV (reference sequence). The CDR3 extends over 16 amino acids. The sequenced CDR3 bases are TGTGCCAGCAGCTTAGTCCGGGACTGGGGTGAAGAC. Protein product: CASSLVRDWGED. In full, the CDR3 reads CASSLVRDWGEDTQYF.

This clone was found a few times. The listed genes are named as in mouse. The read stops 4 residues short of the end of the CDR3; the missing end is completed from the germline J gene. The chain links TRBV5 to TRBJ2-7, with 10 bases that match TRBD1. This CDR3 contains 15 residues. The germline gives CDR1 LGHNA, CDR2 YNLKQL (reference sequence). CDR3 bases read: TGTGCCAGCAGCCCCTCCGGGACAGGGGAGTAT. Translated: CASSPSGTGEY. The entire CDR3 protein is CASSPSGTGEYEQYF.

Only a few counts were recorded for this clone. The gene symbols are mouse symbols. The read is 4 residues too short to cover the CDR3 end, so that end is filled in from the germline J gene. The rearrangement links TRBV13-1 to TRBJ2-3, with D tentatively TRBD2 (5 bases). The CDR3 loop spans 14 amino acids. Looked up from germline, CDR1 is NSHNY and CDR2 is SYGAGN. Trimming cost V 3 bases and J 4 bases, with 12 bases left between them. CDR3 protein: CASSGRAGPETLYF. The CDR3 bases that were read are TGTGCCAGCAGTGGGAGGGCTGGGCCAGAA.

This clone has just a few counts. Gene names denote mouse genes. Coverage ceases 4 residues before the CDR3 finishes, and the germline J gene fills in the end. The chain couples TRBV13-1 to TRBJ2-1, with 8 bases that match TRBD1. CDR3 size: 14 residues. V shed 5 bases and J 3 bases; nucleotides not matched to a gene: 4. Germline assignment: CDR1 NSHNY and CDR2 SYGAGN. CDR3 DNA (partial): TGTGCCAGCAGCCAGGGGGCCCTCTATGCT. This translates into CASSQGALYA. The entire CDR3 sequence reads CASSQGALYAEQFF.

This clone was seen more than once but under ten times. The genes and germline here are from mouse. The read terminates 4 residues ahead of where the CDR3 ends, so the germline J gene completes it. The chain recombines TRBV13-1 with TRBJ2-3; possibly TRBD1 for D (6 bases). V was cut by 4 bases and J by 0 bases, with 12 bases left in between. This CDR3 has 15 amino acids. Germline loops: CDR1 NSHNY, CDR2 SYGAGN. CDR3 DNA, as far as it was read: TGTGCCAGCAGTCGAACAGGGTCTAGTGCAGAA. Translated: CASSRTGSSAE. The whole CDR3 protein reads CASSRTGSSAETLYF.

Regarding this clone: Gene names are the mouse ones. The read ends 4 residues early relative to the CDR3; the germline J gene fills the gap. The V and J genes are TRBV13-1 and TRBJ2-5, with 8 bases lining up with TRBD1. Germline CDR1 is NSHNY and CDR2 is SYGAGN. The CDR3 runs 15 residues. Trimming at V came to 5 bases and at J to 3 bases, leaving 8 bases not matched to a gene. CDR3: CASRATGVGQDTQYF. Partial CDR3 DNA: TGTGCCAGCAGAGCGACAGGGGTCGGTCAAGAC.

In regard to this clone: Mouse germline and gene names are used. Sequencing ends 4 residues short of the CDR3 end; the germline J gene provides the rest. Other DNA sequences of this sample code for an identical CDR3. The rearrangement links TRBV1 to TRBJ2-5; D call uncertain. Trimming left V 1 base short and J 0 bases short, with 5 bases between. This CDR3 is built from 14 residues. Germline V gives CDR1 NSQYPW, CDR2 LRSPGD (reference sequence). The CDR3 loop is CTCSAGVNQDTQYF. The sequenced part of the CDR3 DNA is TGCACCTGCAGTGCAGGTGTTAACCAAGAC.

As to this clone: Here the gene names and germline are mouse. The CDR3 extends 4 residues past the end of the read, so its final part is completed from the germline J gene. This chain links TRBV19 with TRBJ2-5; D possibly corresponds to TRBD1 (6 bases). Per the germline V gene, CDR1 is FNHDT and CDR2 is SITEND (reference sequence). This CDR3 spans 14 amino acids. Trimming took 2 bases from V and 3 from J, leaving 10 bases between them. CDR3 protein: CASSMSGQQDTQYF. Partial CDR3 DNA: TGTGCCAGCAGTATGTCGGGACAACAAGAC.

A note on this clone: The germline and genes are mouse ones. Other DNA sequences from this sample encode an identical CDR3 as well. Here the CDR3 reads CASSPPGGRQDTQYF. CDR3 bases read: TGTGCCAGCAGCCCCCCGGGGGGGCGCCAAGAC. The chain has TRBV5 and TRBJ2-5; 8 bases match TRBD2. The read ends 4 residues before the CDR3 terminus; that terminus is restored from the germline J gene. Germline CDR1 LGHNA, CDR2 YNLKQL (reference sequence). The length of the CDR3 is 15 residues. V trimming: 4 bases; J trimming: 2 bases; junction bases outside the gene matches: 5.

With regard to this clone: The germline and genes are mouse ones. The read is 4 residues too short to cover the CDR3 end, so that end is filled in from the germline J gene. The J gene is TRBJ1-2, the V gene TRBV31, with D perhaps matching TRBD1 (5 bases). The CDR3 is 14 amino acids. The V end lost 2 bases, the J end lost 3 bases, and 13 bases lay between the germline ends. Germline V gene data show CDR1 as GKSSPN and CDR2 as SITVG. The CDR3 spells CAWSSRARDSDYTF. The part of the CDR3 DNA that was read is TGTGCCTGGAGTTCCAGGGCGCGAGACTCC.

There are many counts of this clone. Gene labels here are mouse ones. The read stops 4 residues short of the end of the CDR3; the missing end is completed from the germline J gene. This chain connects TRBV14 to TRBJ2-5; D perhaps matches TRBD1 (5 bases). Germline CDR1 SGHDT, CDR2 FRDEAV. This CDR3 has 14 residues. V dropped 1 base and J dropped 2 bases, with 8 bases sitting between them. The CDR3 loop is CASSFADIQDTQYF. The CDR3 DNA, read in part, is TGTGCCAGCAGTTTCGCGGACATCCAAGAC.

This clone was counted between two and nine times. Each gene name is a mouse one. Incomplete CDR3 DNA: TGTGCCAGCGGTGATGGGGGACTGGTGGAC. This sequence encodes CASGDGGLVD. The full CDR3 is CASGDGGLVDTQYF. This chain links TRBV13-2 with TRBJ2-5; TRBD2 aligns across 8 bases. From the germline J gene comes the end of the CDR3, since the read stops 4 residues before it. CDR1 is NNHNN, CDR2 SYGAGS, per germline (reference sequence). The CDR3 has 14 amino acids.

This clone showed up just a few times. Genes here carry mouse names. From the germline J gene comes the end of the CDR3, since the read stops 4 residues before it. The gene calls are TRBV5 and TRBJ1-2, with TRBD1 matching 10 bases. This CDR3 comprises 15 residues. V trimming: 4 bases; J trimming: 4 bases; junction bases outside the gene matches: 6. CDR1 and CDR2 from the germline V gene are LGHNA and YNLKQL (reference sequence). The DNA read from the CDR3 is TGTGCCAGCAGCCCTGGGACAGGGGAAGCCTCC. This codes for CASSPGTGEAS. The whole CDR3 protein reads CASSPGTGEASDYTF.

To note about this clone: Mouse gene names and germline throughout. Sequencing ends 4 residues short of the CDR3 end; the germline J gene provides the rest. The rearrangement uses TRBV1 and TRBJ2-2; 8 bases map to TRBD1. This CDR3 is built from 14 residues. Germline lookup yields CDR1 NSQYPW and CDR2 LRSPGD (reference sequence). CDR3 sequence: CTCSAQGAGGQLYF. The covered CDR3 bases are TGCACCTGCAGTGCGCAGGGGGCGGGTGGG.

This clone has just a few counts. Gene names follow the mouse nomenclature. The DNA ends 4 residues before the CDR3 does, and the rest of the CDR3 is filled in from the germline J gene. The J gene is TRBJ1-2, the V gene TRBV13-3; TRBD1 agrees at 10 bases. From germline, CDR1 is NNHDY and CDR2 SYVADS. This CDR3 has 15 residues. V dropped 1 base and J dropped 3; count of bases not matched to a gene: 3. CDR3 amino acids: CASSDKGTGDSDYTF. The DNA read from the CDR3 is TGTGCCAGCAGTGATAAAGGGACAGGGGACTCC.

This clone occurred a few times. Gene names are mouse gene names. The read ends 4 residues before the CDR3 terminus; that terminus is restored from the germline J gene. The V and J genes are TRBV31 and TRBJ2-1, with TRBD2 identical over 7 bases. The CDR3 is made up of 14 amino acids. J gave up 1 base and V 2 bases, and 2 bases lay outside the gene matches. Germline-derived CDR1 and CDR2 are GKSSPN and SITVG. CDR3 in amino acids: CAWSDGGNYAEQFF. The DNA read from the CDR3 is TGTGCCTGGAGTGATGGGGGGAACTATGCT. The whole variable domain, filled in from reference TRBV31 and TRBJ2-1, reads AQTIHQWPVAEIKAVGSPLSLGCTIKGKSSPNLYWYWQATGGTLQQLFYSITVGQVESVVQLNLSASRPKDDQFILSTEKLLLSHSGFYLCAWSDGGNYAEQFFGPGTRLTVL.

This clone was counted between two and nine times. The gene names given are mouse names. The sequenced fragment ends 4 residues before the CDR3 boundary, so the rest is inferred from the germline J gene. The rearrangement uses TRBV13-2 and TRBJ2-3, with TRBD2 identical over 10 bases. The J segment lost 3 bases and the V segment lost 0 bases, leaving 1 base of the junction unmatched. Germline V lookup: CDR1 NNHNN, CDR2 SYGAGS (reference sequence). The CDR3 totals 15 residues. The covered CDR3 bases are TGTGCCAGCGGTGATGAGGGACTGGGGGCAGAA. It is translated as CASGDEGLGAE. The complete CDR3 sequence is CASGDEGLGAETLYF.